This T cell receptor beta chain was captured in a study of blood T cell repertoires in COVID-19. Study information: The study drew acute and convalescent COVID-19 samples from the United States, Italy and Spain. PBMCs, B-cell-depleted T cells, or T cells provided the cDNA or gDNA that made up the material.

Looked up from germline, CDR1 is MGHRA and CDR2 is YSYEKL. V lost 0 bases and J 0 bases, leaving 11 bases between the germline ends. This CDR3 is built from 16 residues. TCRdb's copy holds only in-frame clones and misses some; the assay was immunoSEQ multiplex PCR. This sample yields over 150,000 clones, of which around 94% are seen a single time; roughly 0.76% belongs to the top ten. This sequence joins TRBV4-1 and TRBJ1-1; weak D call: TRBD1 (5 bases). This sequence was found in a man younger than 45 with COVID-19, enrolled during active disease. Sequencing was performed on peripheral blood. CDR3 nucleotide sequence: TGCGCCAGCAGCCAAGAATATTGGACAATGAACACTGAAGCTTTCTTT. Its translation: CASSQEYWTMNTEAFF.